This T cell receptor beta chain originates from a study of T cell responses to AZD1222 COVID-19 vaccine. A word on this clone: Its antigen is as yet unknown.

Study findings and constraints: Baseline serology detected seropositivity in only six AZD1222 recipients. Among the donors, most were white British and more were female, and clonal diversity was possibly underestimated. With two AZD1222 doses given, Spike-specific TCR breadth and depth both rose.

Produced via immunoSEQ multiplex PCR; TCRdb's table is partial and in-frame only. Among 52,000 or so clones listed, around 85% were seen once. Here the sequenced sample was peripheral blood, taken on day 0 of MenACWY control vaccination. This clonotype was obtained from an adult in good health.

The CDR3 region is CASSFQPSDYEQYF. In DNA, the CDR3 is TGTGCCAGCAGTTTTCAGCCTAGCGACTACGAGCAGTACTTC. The V gene is TRBV28, the J gene TRBJ2-7; weak D call: TRBD2 (6 bases). Germline V gene data show CDR1 as MDHEN and CDR2 as SYDVKM. CDR3 length equals 14 residues. Trimming removed 3 bases at V and 3 bases at J, with 12 bases between.